These T cell receptor beta chains were read from a single sample in a study of blood T cell repertoires in COVID-19. Repertoires were generated with immunoSEQ multiplex PCR, while TCRdb's copy carries only in-frame clones and drops some. Of about 250,000 clones listed, around 84% are singletons. The sequenced sample consisted of PBMCs or T cells enriched from blood (not recorded which). The receptors were sampled from a man between 35 and 55 years old who had recovered from COVID-19. CDR3s include the opening cysteine and the closing phenylalanine or tryptophan. The order of the fields is V gene, clone size, J gene, D gene, CDR3 protein, CDR3 DNA. A D gene is named only where the DNA matches it firmly. The size entry is marked missing in some rows and otherwise reads once, few, many or a size class.

>TRBV18|once|TRBJ1-6|NA
CASSPTGSRELLDSPLHF
TGTGCCAGCTCACCCACAGGGAGTCGGGAACTCCTCGATTCACCCCTCCACTTT
>TRBV7-7|NA|TRBJ2-5|TRBD2
CASSLRPGLAGETQYF
TGTGCTAGCAGCTTAAGGCCGGGACTAGCGGGCGAGACCCAGTACTTC
>TRBV9|NA|TRBJ2-7|NA
CASSVFRDTDYEQYF
TGTGCCAGCAGCGTATTCCGGGACACGGATTACGAGCAGTACTTC
>TRBV29-1|few|TRBJ2-7|TRBD1
CSVGPSDRDYEQYF
TGCAGCGTCGGACCCTCGGACAGGGACTACGAGCAGTACTTC
>TRBV27|NA|TRBJ1-6|TRBD1
CASSLRTGNSPLHF
TGTGCCAGCAGTTTAAGGACAGGGAATTCACCCCTCCACTTT
>TRBV6-2/TRBV6-3|NA|TRBJ2-5|NA
CASSYGTGETQYF
TGTGCCAGCAGTTACGGGACTGGGGAGACCCAGTACTTC
>TRBV6-5|NA|TRBJ1-2|NA
CASTSRGRGDGYTF
TGTGCCAGCACCTCGCGGGGGAGGGGCGATGGCTACACCTTC
>TRBV2|NA|TRBJ1-1|NA
CASSEWQVISGTEAFF
TGTGCCAGCAGTGAGTGGCAGGTGATCTCCGGCACTGAAGCTTTCTTT
>TRBV5-3|NA|TRBJ2-1|NA
CARSAELHGSSYNEQFF
TGTGCCAGAAGCGCCGAATTACACGGGAGCTCCTACAATGAGCAGTTCTTC
>TRBV9|once|TRBJ2-5|TRBD2
CASSVGLAANQETQYF
TGTGCCAGCAGCGTAGGACTAGCGGCAAACCAAGAGACCCAGTACTTC
>TRBV7-3|NA|TRBJ2-5|TRBD1
CASSLGTGGETQYF
TGTGCCAGCAGCTTAGGGACAGGGGGAGAGACCCAGTACTTC
>TRBV7-2|NA|TRBJ2-5|TRBD2
CASSFRSTAGVDQETQYF
TGTGCCAGCAGCTTTAGATCGACAGCGGGGGTCGACCAAGAGACCCAGTACTTC
>TRBV11-1|few|TRBJ1-1|NA
CASSLIEGGTEAFF
TGTGCCAGCAGCTTAATTGAAGGCGGCACTGAAGCTTTCTTT
>TRBV6-5|NA|TRBJ1-2|NA
CASSYLDTSFYGYTF
TGTGCCAGCAGTTACTTGGACACCAGCTTCTATGGCTACACCTTC
>TRBV10-3|NA|TRBJ1-1|TRBD1
CAIRQGANTEAFF
TGTGCCATCAGACAGGGGGCGAACACTGAAGCTTTCTTT
>TRBV7-2|NA|TRBJ1-6|NA
CASSLVQGWRSPLHF
TGTGCCAGCAGCTTAGTGCAGGGGTGGAGGTCACCCCTCCACTTT
>TRBV9|NA|TRBJ2-3|TRBD2
CASKDSGRGLPTDTQYF
TGTGCCAGCAAGGATAGCGGGAGAGGGCTCCCCACAGATACGCAGTATTTT
>TRBV7-3|NA|TRBJ2-3|TRBD2
CASSFWTSLDTQYF
TGTGCCAGCAGCTTTTGGACTAGCCTAGATACGCAGTATTTT
>TRBV27|NA|TRBJ2-4|TRBD2
CASSPLAGESKNIQYF
TGTGCCAGCAGTCCTCTAGCGGGAGAATCCAAAAACATTCAGTACTTC
>TRBV19|NA|TRBJ2-1|TRBD2
CASSITSGGPYNEQFF
TGTGCCAGTAGTATTACTAGCGGGGGCCCCTACAATGAGCAGTTCTTC
>TRBV19|few|TRBJ2-1|NA
CASSTRTGYNEQFF
TGTGCCAGTAGTACCCGGACTGGCTACAATGAGCAGTTCTTC
>TRBV11-3|NA|TRBJ2-5|NA
CASSFSRSETQYF
TGTGCCAGCAGCTTTAGCCGAAGCGAGACCCAGTACTTC
>TRBV5-1|NA|TRBJ2-1|TRBD2
CASSDGGFLGGNEQFF
TGCGCCAGCAGCGACGGGGGGTTCCTAGGAGGCAATGAGCAGTTCTTC
>TRBV29-1|once|TRBJ2-4|TRBD1
CSAGTGGFDKNIQYF
TGCAGCGCAGGGACAGGGGGCTTCGACAAAAACATTCAGTACTTC
>TRBV4-2|once|TRBJ1-1|TRBD1
CASSWDRGAEAFF
TGTGCCAGCAGCTGGGACAGGGGAGCTGAAGCTTTCTTT
>TRBV7-2|NA|TRBJ1-5|NA
CASSPGGRRNQPQHF
TGTGCCAGCAGCCCGGGGGGCAGGCGCAATCAGCCCCAGCATTTT
>TRBV11-2|NA|TRBJ2-5|NA
CASSRRGMETQYF
TGTGCCAGCAGCCGTAGGGGGATGGAGACCCAGTACTTC
>TRBV7-6|NA|TRBJ2-7|TRBD2
CASSPIAGEVFYEQYF
TGTGCCAGCAGCCCAATAGCGGGGGAGGTTTTCTACGAGCAGTACTTC
>TRBV19|NA|TRBJ2-1|TRBD2
CASSIQWRTSGDEQFF
TGTGCCAGTAGTATACAGTGGAGGACTAGCGGCGATGAGCAGTTCTTC
>TRBV5-1|NA|TRBJ2-1|TRBD1
CASSDRDRGTDNEQFF
TGCGCCAGCAGTGACCGTGACAGGGGTACGGACAATGAGCAGTTCTTC
>TRBV4-1|NA|TRBJ1-2|NA
CASSRGQSNYGYTF
TGCGCCAGCAGCCGCGGACAGAGTAACTATGGCTACACCTTC
>TRBV6-5|NA|TRBJ1-2|NA
CASSYTTRGNYGYTF
TGTGCCAGCAGTTACACTACCCGGGGAAACTATGGCTACACCTTC
>TRBV27|NA|TRBJ2-1|TRBD2
CASIPRLAMYNEQFF
TGTGCCAGCATCCCCAGACTAGCAATGTACAATGAGCAGTTCTTC
>TRBV7-2|NA|TRBJ1-2|NA
CASSLVPPGTSNYGYTF
TGTGCCAGCAGCTTAGTACCTCCCGGGACATCTAACTATGGCTACACCTTC
>TRBV9|NA|TRBJ2-7|NA
CASSPRWGGEQYF
TGTGCCAGCAGCCCCCGGTGGGGAGGCGAGCAGTACTTC
>TRBV7-9|NA|TRBJ2-5|TRBD2
CASSLALAGETQYF
TGTGCCAGCAGCTTAGCACTAGCGGGAGAGACCCAGTACTTC
>TRBV5-1|NA|TRBJ1-2|TRBD1
CASSLDQQGANYGYTF
TGCGCCAGCAGCTTGGATCAACAGGGGGCGAACTATGGCTACACCTTC
>TRBV11-3|NA|TRBJ2-2|TRBD2
CASSAGLVLGGNTGELFF
TGTGCCAGCAGCGCGGGACTAGTCCTAGGGGGGAACACCGGGGAGCTGTTTTTT
>TRBV7-2|few|TRBJ1-3|NA
CASSLGYVANTIYF
TGTGCCAGCAGCTTAGGATATGTGGCAAACACCATATATTTT
>TRBV7-2|NA|TRBJ1-3|NA
CASSLNTAGNTIYF
TGTGCCAGCAGCTTAAATACAGCCGGAAACACCATATATTTT
>TRBV30|NA|TRBJ1-2|NA
CAWSPDWVEPTNYGYTF
TGTGCCTGGAGTCCTGACTGGGTGGAGCCAACTAACTATGGCTACACCTTC
>TRBV5-4|NA|TRBJ2-3|NA
CASSLHPRSTDTQYF
TGTGCCAGCAGCTTACATCCCAGGAGCACAGATACGCAGTATTTT
>TRBV27|once|TRBJ2-1|TRBD2
CASSLVASGDNEQFF
TGTGCCAGCAGTTTAGTGGCTAGCGGCGACAATGAGCAGTTCTTC
>TRBV19|NA|TRBJ1-1|NA
CASGPRPSNTEAFF
TGTGCCAGTGGCCCGAGGCCTTCGAACACTGAAGCTTTCTTT
>TRBV5-6|NA|TRBJ2-7|TRBD2
CASSWGLAGAGYEQYF
TGTGCCAGCAGCTGGGGACTAGCGGGGGCTGGGTACGAGCAGTACTTC
>TRBV5-1|NA|TRBJ2-7|NA
CASSSGGVSYEQYF
TGCGCCAGCAGCTCTGGCGGGGTCTCCTACGAGCAGTACTTC
>TRBV7-2|NA|TRBJ1-1|NA
CASSWTPTGNTEAFF
TGTGCCAGCAGCTGGACCCCGACAGGGAACACTGAAGCTTTCTTT
>TRBV2|few|TRBJ2-5|TRBD1
CASGDGQAQETQYF
TGTGCCAGCGGGGATGGACAGGCCCAAGAGACCCAGTACTTC
>TRBV9|few|TRBJ1-2|NA
CASSVEQSNYGYTF
TGTGCCAGCAGCGTAGAACAGAGTAACTATGGCTACACCTTC
>TRBV3-1/TRBV3-2|once|TRBJ1-6|NA
CASSRPQGGNSPLHF
TGTGCCAGCAGCCGCCCGCAGGGAGGGAATTCACCCCTCCACTTT
>TRBV18|once|TRBJ2-1|NA
CASSKGDYNEQFF
TGTGCCAGCTCCAAAGGAGATTACAATGAGCAGTTCTTC
>TRBV11-3|NA|TRBJ1-6|TRBD1
CASSPRQGFNSPLHF
TGTGCCAGCAGCCCCCGACAGGGTTTTAATTCACCCCTCCACTTT
>TRBV30|NA|TRBJ1-1|TRBD1
CAWRGQGNTEAFF
TGTGCCTGGAGGGGACAGGGGAACACTGAAGCTTTCTTT
>TRBV19|NA|TRBJ1-6|NA
CASSIGQGVTPLHF
TGTGCCAGTAGTATAGGGCAGGGTGTGACACCCCTCCACTTT
>TRBV4-3|few|TRBJ2-7|TRBD1
CASSQKDRGSYEQYF
TGCGCCAGCAGCCAAAAGGACAGGGGGTCCTACGAGCAGTACTTC
>TRBV6-5|NA|TRBJ2-3|TRBD2
CASSGAGGAEDTQYF
TGTGCCAGCAGCGGAGCGGGGGGAGCTGAAGATACGCAGTATTTT
>TRBV9|NA|TRBJ2-3|TRBD2
CASSPGLAGSDTQYF
TGTGCCAGCAGCCCGGGACTAGCGGGATCCGATACGCAGTATTTT
>TRBV6-2/TRBV6-3|NA|TRBJ1-5|NA
CASRPTGRNQPQHF
TGTGCCAGCAGACCTACAGGGCGCAATCAGCCCCAGCATTTT
>TRBV28|NA|TRBJ1-2|TRBD1
CASNLGQGNGYTF
TGTGCCAGCAATCTTGGACAGGGAAATGGCTACACCTTC
>TRBV7-6|NA|TRBJ2-7|TRBD1
CASSLLGDRAIQLGEQYF
TGTGCCAGCAGCTTATTAGGGGACAGGGCAATTCAACTAGGCGAGCAGTACTTC